The 12 T cell receptor beta chains below were found in one sample sequenced in a study of cytomegalovirus exposure and HLA in healthy donors. The primer mix had 60 Vbeta and 13 Jbeta primers. The protocol was immunoSEQ multiplex PCR, while the TCRdb copy is restricted to in-frame clones and leaves out a portion. Of some 200,000 clones listed, 70% were seen once; the top ten hold about 3%. The sample consisted of PBMCs. The origin of the receptors is a middle-aged man in good health and CMV-seropositive.

The chain joins TRBV19 to TRBJ2-7, with 7 bases identical to TRBD1. The junction had 9 bases not matched to a gene; V was cut back by 7 bases and J by 3 bases. Germline-derived CDR1 and CDR2 are LNHDA and SQIVND (reference sequence). The CDR3 has 14 amino acids. In DNA, the CDR3 is TGTGCCAGTAACCAGGGACAGACCTTCTACGAGCAGTACTTC. Translated, it gives CASNQGQTFYEQYF.

The J gene is TRBJ2-5, the V gene TRBV7-9; 10 positions match TRBD2. The V and J ends lost 1 base and 4 bases, in that order; junction bases with no gene match: 6. CDR3 length: 16 amino acids. Germline V lookup: CDR1 SEHNR, CDR2 FQNEAQ (reference sequence). The CDR3 spells CASSLEERGGRETQYF. The CDR3 nucleotides read TGTGCCAGCAGCTTAGAGGAGCGGGGGGGCAGAGAGACCCAGTACTTC.

V gene TRBV9 combines with J gene TRBJ1-4; unclear D gene. Between the trimmed V and J ends, which lost 4 bases and 10 bases, there was a span of 14 bases. The V gene's germline CDR1 is SGDLS and CDR2 YYNGEE. The CDR3 length is 13 residues. Here the CDR3 reads CASSRPETGKLFF. The CDR3 bases are TGTGCCAGCAGCCGCCCGGAGACCGGAAAACTGTTTTTT.

About this clone: Mismatch with germline at one junction end may stem from a read error. V usage is TRBV2 and J usage is TRBJ2-1, with 10 bases matching TRBD2. CDR1 is SNHLY, CDR2 FYNNEI, per germline. The CDR3 consists of 14 residues. CDR3 nucleotides: TGTGCCAGCACTGAACTAGCGGGGTACAATGAGCAGTTCTTC. It encodes CASTELAGYNEQFF.

The CDR3 nucleotides read TGCGCCAGCAGCCTAGCTCTGGAATACGAGCAGTACTTC. It codes for CASSLALEYEQYF. This sequence joins TRBV4-3 and TRBJ2-7; D unclear. V lost 4 bases and J lost 4, with 11 bases in between. Germline V gene data show CDR1 as LGHNA and CDR2 as YSLEER. CDR3 size: 13 residues.

This clone was detected only once. The gene calls are TRBV7-2 and TRBJ1-6; TRBD1 might be the D (6 bases). CDR3 length: 15 amino acids. The germline CDR1 and CDR2 sequences are SGHTA and FQGNSA. Trimming left V 5 bases short and J 5 bases short, with 13 bases between. CDR3 sequence reads: CASSTQQGHNSPLHF. The CDR3 nucleotides are TGTGCCAGCAGCACCCAACAGGGTCATAATTCACCCCTCCACTTT.

The rearrangement links TRBV21-1 to TRBJ1-4; the table's TRBD1 call for D was not verified on the DNA. TRBV21-1 is annotated as a pseudogene. CDR3 length: 17 amino acids. CDR3 nucleotides: TGTGCCAGCAGGAAGTCCCGGGACAGACCGACTAATGAAAAACTGTTTTTT. Its protein product is CASRKSRDRPTNEKLFF.

The chain employs TRBV5-4 and TRBJ1-6; D is unclear. In germline, CDR1 is SGHNT, CDR2 YYREEE (reference sequence). This CDR3 region has 17 residues. Trimming removed 2 bases at V and 6 bases at J, with 18 bases between. CDR3 residues: CASSFTVRPPANSPLHF. The CDR3 nucleotides read TGTGCCAGCAGCTTCACGGTGAGGCCGCCCGCTAATTCACCCCTCCACTTT. The entire variable domain, with the rest obtained from reference TRBV5-4 and TRBJ1-6, is as follows: ETGVTQSPTHLIKTRGQQVTLRCSSQSGHNTVSWYQQALGQGPQFIFQYYREEENGRGNFPPRFSGLQFPNYSSELNVNALELDDSALYLCASSFTVRPPANSPLHFGNGTRLTVT.

This chain connects TRBV19 to TRBJ2-3, with 9 nucleotides matching TRBD1. There are 17 residues in the CDR3. The ends lost 2 bases at V and 3 bases at J; junction bases unmatched: 9. Looked up from germline, CDR1 is LNHDA and CDR2 is SQIVND (reference sequence). The CDR3 DNA follows: TGTGCCAGTAGTATATACTGGGACAGGGAGGTTACAGATACGCAGTATTTT. Translated, it gives CASSIYWDREVTDTQYF.

This clone was observed a handful of times. The chain couples TRBV10-2 to TRBJ1-2; the D gene is possibly TRBD1 (5 bases). The CDR3 extends over 13 amino acids. From germline, CDR1 is WSHSY and CDR2 SAAADI. The ends were cut back, 7 bases at V and 8 bases at J, with 17 bases in the middle. For the CDR3, the DNA is TGCGCCAGCACTAACGCAGGGAATAGCGGCTACACCTTC. It translates to CASTNAGNSGYTF.

The chain combines TRBV4-1 with TRBJ2-5, with 9 nucleotides matching TRBD2. This CDR3 is 18 amino acids long. V lost 0 bases, J lost 7 bases, and 15 bases stayed unmatched. Germline-derived CDR1 and CDR2 are MGHRA and YSYEKL. CDR3 sequence reads: CASSQEARKRGVKGTQYF. In DNA form, the CDR3 reads TGCGCCAGCAGCCAAGAAGCACGAAAGCGGGGGGTTAAGGGGACCCAGTACTTC.

This rearrangement joins TRBV7-2 to TRBJ1-6; D ambiguous. Germline lookup yields CDR1 SGHTA and CDR2 FQGNSA. Trimming cost V 1 base and J 8 bases, with 12 bases left between them. The CDR3 length is 15 residues. In nucleotides, the CDR3 is TGTGCCAGCAGCTTAGAGCGGGGTCAGCATTCACCCCTCCACTTT. It encodes CASSLERGQHSPLHF.